The TCR beta chain described here comes from a study of molecular identifiers for immune sequencing clone quantification. Isolation of naive CD8 T cells was achieved by sorting on a CD8+CD4-CCR7+CD45RA+ phenotype. Methods described previously were used for bulk TCR libraries, and listed TCR primers were applied. TCRdb reanalysed the PCR reads using MiXCR and keeps one entry per CDR3 protein. This sample has some 100,000 distinct CDR3 sequences, with about 20% found just once. The CDR3 has 17 amino acids. V lost 2 bases, J lost 1 base, and 11 bases stayed unmatched. The germline CDR1 and CDR2 sequences are SGHDT and YYEEEE. This clonotype was observed many times.

The chain joins TRBV5-6 to TRBJ2-5; 7 bases match TRBD2. This receptor was taken from a human donor in good health. Some libraries in this study had Jurkat cell RNA spiked in. Input material: naive CD8+ T cells from blood, with Jurkat cell RNA spiked in. Subset in this sample: FACS-sorted CD8+CD4-CCR7+CD45RA+ naive T cells. The CDR3 loop reads CASSFAERDPFQETQYF. The CDR3 DNA reads TGTGCCAGCAGCTTCGCCGAGCGGGACCCTTTCCAAGAGACCCAGTACTTC.